The 25 T cell receptor beta chains listed next were all sequenced from one sample in a study of identical twins. In TCRdb, the 5' RACE reads were re-called with MiXCR into one record per CDR3 protein. This table holds approximately 1.8 million distinct CDR3 sequences, more than 30% found once. Sample: cord blood. The receptors derive from a newborn girl in good health.

The CDR3 region is CASSPPRVTEAFF. The CDR3, as DNA: TGTGCCAGCAGCCCACCCAGGGTGACTGAAGCTTTCTTT. The chain employs TRBV5-6 and TRBJ1-1; possibly TRBD1 for D (5 bases). Looked up from germline, CDR1 is SGHDT and CDR2 is YYEEEE. The CDR3 consists of 13 residues. Trimming left V 4 bases short and J 5 bases short, with 12 bases between.

This rearrangement joins TRBV6-1 to TRBJ1-1, with TRBD1 as a possible D gene (5 bases). The V and J ends lost 5 bases and 4 bases respectively, with 14 bases between them. Germline V gene sequence: CDR1 MNHNS, CDR2 SASEGT. The CDR3 has 14 amino acids. CDR3 nucleotide sequence: TGTGCCAGCAGTCGAAATCCCGGGGGCACTGAAGCTTTCTTT. It encodes CASSRNPGGTEAFF.

The chain joins TRBV7-6 to TRBJ1-3; TRBD1 is a possible D gene (6 bases). V was shortened by 1 base and J by 0 bases, with 10 bases between the two germline ends. Germline loops: CDR1 SGHVS, CDR2 FNYEAQ. There are 16 residues in the CDR3. This CDR3 reads CASSLGGRRSGNTIYF. The CDR3 nucleotides are TGTGCCAGCAGCTTAGGGGGGCGCCGCTCTGGAAACACCATATATTTT.

The CDR3 DNA follows: TGCGCCAGCAGCTTAGTAGTGGGAGCCAAAAACATTCAGTACTTC. It is translated as CASSLVVGAKNIQYF. V and J are TRBV5-1 and TRBJ2-4; D call uncertain. Trimming took off 2 bases at V and 0 bases at J, with 9 bases between the two ends. Germline CDR1 reads SGHRS; CDR2 reads YFSETQ. CDR3 length: 15 amino acids. Looking up the rest from reference TRBV5-1 and TRBJ2-4 gives the full variable domain: KAGVTQTPRYLIKTRGQQVTLSCSPISGHRSVSWYQQTPGQGLQFLFEYFSETQRNKGNFPGRFSGRQFSNSRSEMNVSTLELGDSALYLCASSLVVGAKNIQYFGAGTRLSVL.

The rearrangement links TRBV6-1 to TRBJ1-4; D gene unclear. Germline CDR1 reads MNHNS; CDR2 reads SASEGT. The CDR3 totals 13 residues. V was trimmed by 7 bases and J by 8 bases, leaving 14 bases between them. CDR3 coding DNA: TGTGCCAGCATCCGGGCCAGGCGGGAAAAACTGTTTTTT. Translating gives CASIRARREKLFF.

This clonotype was detected only a few times. This chain's CDR3 is CSAMRLAGAYNEQFF. The CDR3 bases are TGCAGTGCTATGCGACTAGCGGGGGCCTACAATGAGCAGTTCTTC. The chain combines TRBV20-1 with TRBJ2-1, with 12 nucleotides matching TRBD2. The trim removed 4 bases at V and 2 bases at J, leaving 3 bases unmatched. The CDR3 is 15 residues long. Germline V lookup: CDR1 DFQATT, CDR2 SNEGSKA (reference sequence).

In this sample, this clonotype turned up a few times. One end of the junction is discordant with germline, which a read error may explain. The V gene is TRBV20-1, the J gene TRBJ1-6; 9 positions match TRBD1. CDR3 size: 18 residues. Germline loops: CDR1 DFQATT, CDR2 SNEGSKA (reference sequence). CDR3 residues: CSARRTGASLSHNSPLHF. Written as DNA, the CDR3 is TGCAGTGCTAGACGGACAGGGGCGTCCCTCTCCCATAATTCACCCCTCCACTTT.

A few counts support this clonotype. V gene TRBV29-1 combines with J gene TRBJ2-1; 14 nucleotides line up with TRBD2. The V gene's germline CDR1 is SQVTM and CDR2 ANQGSEA. V was pared by 7 bases and J by 8 bases, with 7 bases of the junction left unmatched. This CDR3 has 14 residues. The CDR3 nucleotides are TGCAGCGGATCCGGGACTAGCGGGAGCGATGAGCAGTTCTTC. Residues: CSGSGTSGSDEQFF.

This chain links TRBV18 with TRBJ2-5; D is unclear. The CDR3 totals 12 residues. Germline CDR1 is KGHSH and CDR2 is LQKENI. Trimming removed 5 bases at V and 5 bases at J, with 9 bases between. DNA of the CDR3: TGTGCCAGCTCAAGGTTTTGGGAGACCCAGTACTTC. Translated, it gives CASSRFWETQYF.

There are many counts of this clonotype. V usage is TRBV18 and J usage is TRBJ2-7, with a possible D match to TRBD1 (6 bases). Germline CDR1 KGHSH, CDR2 LQKENI. The ends were cut back, 8 bases at V and 3 bases at J, with 11 bases in the middle. The CDR3 spans 12 residues. The CDR3 reads CASSRDNYEQYF. The CDR3 region has the DNA TGTGCCAGCAGCCGGGACAACTACGAGCAGTACTTC. The full variable domain, with the rest looked up from reference TRBV18 and TRBJ2-7, is NAGVMQNPRHLVRRRGQEARLRCSPMKGHSHVYWYRQLPEEGLKFMVYLQKENIIDESGMPKERFSAEFPKEGPSILRIQQVVRGDSAAYFCASSRDNYEQYFGPGTRLTVT.

This clonotype turned up a few times. The chain couples TRBV20-1 to TRBJ2-4; 11 bases line up with TRBD2. The CDR3 is 15 residues long. Germline-derived CDR1 and CDR2 are DFQATT and SNEGSKA (reference sequence). Trimming removed 2 bases from V and 13 bases from J; junction bases left unmatched: 13. The CDR3, as DNA: TGCAGTGCTAGACTCATGACTAGCGGGATGGCGGAGCAGTACTTC. It translates to CSARLMTSGMAEQYF.

The rearrangement links TRBV27 to TRBJ1-1; TRBD1 aligns across 8 bases. CDR3 length: 15 amino acids. Trimming removed 5 bases from V and 3 bases from J; junction bases left unmatched: 8. The germline CDR1 and CDR2 sequences are MNHEY and SMNVEV (reference sequence). In nucleotides, the CDR3 is TGTGCCAGCAGTCTGACAGGGGCGGAGTACACTGAAGCTTTCTTT. It yields the protein CASSLTGAEYTEAFF.

J is TRBJ2-1 and V is TRBV7-8; 10 bases are a match to TRBD2. Germline V gene sequence: CDR1 SGHVS, CDR2 FQNEAQ. V was clipped by 8 bases and J by 4 bases; unmatched bases: 5. CDR3 length equals 14 residues. The CDR3 nucleotides are TGTGCCAGCGCGGGACTAGCGATTTACAATGAGCAGTTCTTC. Translation gives CASAGLAIYNEQFF.

The gene calls are TRBV10-3 and TRBJ2-5, with D maybe TRBD2 (6 bases). The end of the DNA is better explained by TRBJ2-7, so the J call may be wrong. The CDR3 runs to 13 residues. CDR1 and CDR2 (germline): ENHRY, SYGVKD. In DNA, the CDR3 is TGTGCCATCAGTGCCCTTACGGGGGACGAGCAGTACTTC. Amino acid sequence: CAISALTGDEQYF.

This clonotype was observed a few times. V usage is TRBV20-1 and J usage is TRBJ1-5; tentatively, D is TRBD1 (5 bases). Between the trimmed V and J ends, which lost 5 bases and 0 bases, there was a span of 17 bases. The length of the CDR3 is 16 residues. Germline CDR1 and CDR2: DFQATT and SNEGSKA (reference sequence). In nucleotides, the CDR3 is TGCAGTGCTTTCCCCTGGGGGATTGATAGCAATCAGCCCCAGCATTTT. This gives the protein CSAFPWGIDSNQPQHF.

This clonotype was observed at least ten times. V gene TRBV4-2 combines with J gene TRBJ2-2; 8 bases match TRBD2. The junction had 0 bases not matched to a gene; V was cut back by 3 bases and J by 3 bases. This CDR3 spans 14 amino acids. The germline CDR1 and CDR2 sequences are LGHNA and YNFKEQ. This CDR3 is CASSQGLDTGELFF. Written as DNA, the CDR3 is TGTGCCAGCAGCCAGGGACTAGACACCGGGGAGCTGTTTTTT.

This clonotype was seen only a few times. The chain recombines TRBV29-1 with TRBJ2-1, with TRBD2 identical over 8 bases. Per the germline V gene, CDR1 is SQVTM and CDR2 is ANQGSEA. This CDR3 is 15 amino acids long. J was trimmed by 8 bases and V by 4 bases; bases with no gene match: 13. In DNA, the CDR3 is TGCAGCGTTGGGCGGCGGGGGGTCTCTCCCGATGAGCAGTTCTTC. This translates into CSVGRRGVSPDEQFF.

V and J are TRBV7-8 and TRBJ2-1; D could derive from TRBD1 or TRBD2 (6 bases each). Matching the DNA end better, TRBJ2-7 makes the J call doubtful. The CDR3 loop spans 16 amino acids. Per germline, CDR1 SGHVS and CDR2 FQNEAQ. The DNA of the CDR3 is TGTGCCAGCAGCTTAAGACGGGGGCCCTCCTACAATGAGCAGTACTTC. Its protein is CASSLRRGPSYNEQYF.

This clonotype was seen a handful of times. This chain uses TRBV6-1 with TRBJ2-2, with TRBD1 matching over 7 bases. The length of the CDR3 is 13 residues. Trimming took 4 bases from V and 4 from J; bases not matched to a gene: 0. Germline assignment: CDR1 MNHNS and CDR2 SASEGT. This chain's CDR3 is CASSGDSTGELFF. The CDR3 nucleotides read TGTGCCAGCAGTGGGGACAGCACCGGGGAGCTGTTTTTT.

This clonotype turned up a few times. The gene calls are TRBV29-1 and TRBJ2-3; D not resolved. CDR3 length: 14 amino acids. Trimming removed 0 bases from V and 5 bases from J, with 12 bases in between. The V gene's germline CDR1 is SQVTM and CDR2 ANQGSEA. The CDR3: CSVEDGRSVDTQYF. DNA of the CDR3: TGCAGCGTTGAAGATGGCAGGTCGGTAGATACGCAGTATTTT.

This chain connects TRBV18 to TRBJ1-5; 7 bases agree with TRBD1. J was trimmed by 7 bases and V by 4 bases; bases with no gene match: 7. Germline V gene lookup returns CDR1 KGHSH and CDR2 LQKENI. The CDR3 totals 14 residues. The CDR3 reads CASSQTGMGQPQHF. In DNA form, the CDR3 reads TGTGCCAGCTCACAGACAGGGATGGGACAGCCCCAGCATTTT.

This clonotype was picked up a small number of times. The chain has TRBV20-1 and TRBJ2-7; 11 nucleotides match TRBD2. Germline V CDR1 and CDR2: DFQATT, SNEGSKA (reference sequence). The CDR3 loop spans 18 amino acids. With V trimmed by 3 bases and J by 0 bases, 13 bases remained unmatched. CDR3 region: CSASLPGTSGTSSYEQYF. CDR3 DNA sequence: TGCAGTGCTAGCCTACCCGGGACTAGCGGTACCAGCTCCTACGAGCAGTACTTC.

In this sample, this clonotype turned up many times. The V and J genes are TRBV11-1 and TRBJ1-2; the D is unclear. Trimming removed 2 bases at V and 5 bases at J, with 9 bases between. In germline, CDR1 is SGHAT, CDR2 FQDESV (reference sequence). The CDR3 covers 13 residues. The CDR3 spells CASSLNREYGYTF. For the CDR3, the DNA is TGTGCCAGCAGCTTAAACCGGGAGTATGGCTACACCTTC.

In the case of this clonotype: The junction departs from germline at one end; a sequencing error may be responsible. The J gene is TRBJ2-4, the V gene TRBV3-1; 8 positions agree with TRBD2. The better agreement between TRBJ2-7 and the DNA end casts doubt on the J call. This CDR3 contains 16 residues. The germline CDR1 and CDR2 sequences are LGHDT and YNNKEL (reference sequence). Written as DNA, the CDR3 is TGTGTCAGCAGCCAGGGGAAGACGGGACTAGCCTACGAGCAGTACTTC. It is translated as CVSSQGKTGLAYEQYF.

At least ten counts were recorded for this clonotype. J is TRBJ1-2 and V is TRBV7-2; TRBD1 might be the D (6 bases). CDR1 is SGHTA and CDR2 is FQGNSA in the germline V gene. This CDR3 comprises 14 residues. Trimming shortened V by 4 bases and J by 2 bases, and 11 bases separated the two germline ends. CDR3 sequence: CASSSQGTNYGYTF. CDR3 DNA sequence: TGTGCCAGCAGCTCTCAGGGGACGAACTATGGCTACACCTTC.